Reported below is one T cell receptor beta chain. The ends were cut back, 2 bases at V and 0 bases at J, with 11 bases in the middle. Per germline, CDR1 MGHRA and CDR2 YSYEKL. The CDR3 is 15 residues long. This entry comes from a study of long-term antiretroviral therapy in people with HIV. Survey-level immunoSEQ v3.0 assays were run. Produced via immunoSEQ multiplex PCR; TCRdb's table is partial and in-frame only. Among about 35,000 clones, roughly 94% were seen once, and the ten largest hold around 3.3%. This receptor was taken from a woman in her forties or fifties with HIV. The specimen comprised unsorted PBMCs, sampled 4.1 years after starting antiretroviral therapy. The rearrangement joins TRBV4-1 to TRBJ2-7; D possibly corresponds to TRBD2 (5 bases). The CDR3 DNA sequence: TGCGCCAGCAGCCAACCGGGAAGCAGCTCCTACGAGCAGTACTTC. It codes for CASSQPGSSSYEQYF.